This T cell receptor (beta chain) is drawn from a study of T-cell reconstitution after alpha-beta-depleted transplantation in children. This CDR3 has 14 amino acids. Trimming took 3 bases from V and 4 from J, leaving 13 bases between them. From germline, CDR1 is DFQATT and CDR2 SNEGSKA (reference sequence). Study-wide results and caveats: Several hundred rapidly expanded clones from non-depleted graft cells reportedly supplied alpha-beta T cells about two months post-transplant. After one year, T-cell counts and TCRbeta diversity mostly came from new T cells.

A TCRbeta library incorporating unique molecular identifiers was prepared. One entry per CDR3 protein, called by TCRdb with MiXCR from the PCR reads. The sample holds 700,000 to 950,000 distinct CDR3 sequences, around 15% seen once. In this sample, this clonotype turned up once. The antigen remains unidentified. The chain couples TRBV20-1 to TRBJ2-1; maybe TRBD2 (5 bases). This TCR came from a male patient between 10 and 17 years old who had a stem cell transplant for acute lymphoblastic leukemia, so the T cells may come from the graft donor. The input for sequencing was PBMCs, mostly from graft donor cells, taken 360 days after TCRalphabeta/CD19-depleted stem cell transplant. CDR3 sequence (DNA): TGCAGTGCTAGTTTCCGAGGCGGGTACAATGAGCAGTTCTTC. Translated, it gives CSASFRGGYNEQFF.